Listed below are T cell receptor beta chains from one sample, sequenced in a study of technical replicates of blood from a handful of donors. Clones were read by immunoSEQ multiplex PCR, and TCRdb kept only the in-frame ones, dropping some. The sample shows 95,000 to 100,000 clones, 90% to 96% of them seen only once. Sequences were obtained from T cells isolated from PBMCs. The receptors derive from a human donor in good health. The CDR3 runs from the conserved cysteine through the conserved F or W. A D gene is named only where the DNA matches it firmly. Part of the rows lack a size; the others show once, few, many or a class for expanded clones.

TRBV28,TRBD1,15,.,TRBJ2-3,TGTGCCAGCAGTCCCAGGACAGGGGCACAAGATACGCAGTATTTT,CASSPRTGAQDTQYF
TRBV7-2,TRBD2,15,.,TRBJ2-3,TGTGCCAGCAGCATCCTAGCGGGAGCTGCGGATACGCAGTATTTT,CASSILAGAADTQYF
TRBV29-1,TRBD1,14,.,TRBJ2-1,TGCAGCGTTGAGGGCAGGGGGCTCTACAATGAGCAGTTCTTC,CSVEGRGLYNEQFF
TRBV13,.,14,.,TRBJ1-2,TGTGCCAGCAGCTTAGGGACAGGCGACTATGGCTACACCTTC,CASSLGTGDYGYTF
TRBV4-1,.,15,.,TRBJ2-5,TGCGCCAGCAGCCAAGATAGGGGAAGAGGTGAGACCCAGTACTTC,CASSQDRGRGETQYF
TRBV9,.,14,.,TRBJ2-2,TGTGCCAGCAGCCCAACAGGGACGAGCGGGGAGCTGTTTTTT,CASSPTGTSGELFF
TRBV6-1,.,15,.,TRBJ2-7,TGTGCCAGCAGTGAATATGCAGACAAAGCCTACGAGCAGTACTTC,CASSEYADKAYEQYF
TRBV6-5,.,14,.,TRBJ1-6,TGTGCCAGCAAGAACAGGGTCTATAATTCACCCCTCCACTTT,CASKNRVYNSPLHF
TRBV5-4,.,14,.,TRBJ1-1,TGTGCCAGCAGCTTATATGGAGCACCCACTGAAGCTTTCTTT,CASSLYGAPTEAFF
TRBV25-1,TRBD2,15,once,TRBJ2-2,TGTGCCAGCAGTGAATGGGGGGGTCGCACCGGGGAGCTGTTTTTT,CASSEWGGRTGELFF
TRBV15,.,13,.,TRBJ1-2,TGTGCCACCAGCAGAGATCGTAACTATGGCTACACCTTC,CATSRDRNYGYTF
TRBV2,TRBD1,13,.,TRBJ2-7,TGTGCCAGCAGTGAAGGGACAGGGGAATGGCGGTACTTC,CASSEGTGEWRYF